This T cell receptor (beta chain) appears in the sequencing data of a study of blood T cell repertoires in COVID-19. Method: immunoSEQ multiplex PCR; TCRdb's copy keeps in-frame clones and lacks some. Of about 230,000 clones detected, more than 70% appear once; the ten largest clones hold 2% to 2.5%. The CDR3 covers 15 residues. Germline V CDR1 and CDR2: SGHVS, FQNEAQ. Trimming removed 1 base at V and 10 bases at J, with 19 bases between. The sample was PBMCs or T cells enriched from blood (not recorded which). The TCR comes from a woman aged 40 to 55 with acute COVID-19. The genes are TRBV7-8 and TRBJ1-2; tentatively, D is TRBD1 (6 bases). Here the CDR3 reads CASSLGRGTPGVYTF. CDR3 sequence (DNA): TGTGCCAGCAGCTTAGGTAGGGGGACCCCGGGTGTCTACACCTTC. The full variable domain, in which reference TRBV7-8 and TRBJ1-2 provide the parts outside the CDR3, is GAGVSQSPRYKVAKRGQDVALRCDPISGHVSLFWYQQALGQGPEFLTYFQNEAQLDKSGLPSDRFFAERPEGSVSTLKIQRTQQEDSAVYLCASSLGRGTPGVYTFGSGTRLTVV.